Sequencing of this TCR beta chain was carried out in a study of T cell responses to AZD1222 COVID-19 vaccine. Overall study findings and caveats: Females outnumbered males among donors, who were mostly white British; clonal diversity was possibly underestimated. No repertoire was sampled before or during the peak T cell response, only after it.

The repertoire was sequenced with immunoSEQ multiplex PCR; TCRdb's copy has only in-frame clones and lacks some. Found here are 150,000 to 200,000 clones, around 94% of them singletons; the top ten hold about 4.6%. A remark on this clone: Its antigen is not identified. Other DNA sequences of this sample code for an identical CDR3.

Germline trimming cut 7 bases from V and 4 bases from J; bases unmatched to any gene: 2. Germline V gene data show CDR1 as LNHDA and CDR2 as SQIVND (reference sequence). This CDR3 is built from 12 residues. This TCR came from an adult who received the AZD1222 COVID-19 vaccine. Here the sequenced sample was peripheral blood, taken 28 days after the second AZD1222 dose. This rearrangement joins TRBV19 to TRBJ1-1; 8 bases are shared with TRBD1. DNA of the CDR3: TGTGCCAGTACCAGGGGGCTCACTGAAGCTTTCTTT. This encodes CASTRGLTEAFF.